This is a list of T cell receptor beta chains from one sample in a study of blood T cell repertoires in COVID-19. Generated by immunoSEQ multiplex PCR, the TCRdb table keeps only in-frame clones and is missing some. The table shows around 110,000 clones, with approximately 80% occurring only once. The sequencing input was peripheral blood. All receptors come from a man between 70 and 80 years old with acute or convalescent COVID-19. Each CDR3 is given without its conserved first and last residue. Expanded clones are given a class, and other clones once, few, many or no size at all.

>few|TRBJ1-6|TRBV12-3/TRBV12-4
ASSLRVNSPLH
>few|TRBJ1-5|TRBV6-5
ASRPTGEDQPQH
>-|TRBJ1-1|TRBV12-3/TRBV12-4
ASSYGNTEAF
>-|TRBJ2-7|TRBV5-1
ASSLAPGLAGVEQY
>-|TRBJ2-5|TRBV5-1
ASSMGQGQTQY
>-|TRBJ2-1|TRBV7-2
ASSPPGGLAVNNEQF
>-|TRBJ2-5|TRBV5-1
ASSFNRGFETQY
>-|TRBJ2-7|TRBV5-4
ASSLGTSGTYEQY
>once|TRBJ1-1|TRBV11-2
ASSLGGQLNTEAF
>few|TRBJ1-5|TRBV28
ASIIGGGQPQH
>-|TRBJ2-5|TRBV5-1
ASSFGAGGHGETQY
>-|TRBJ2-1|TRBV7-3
ASSPTAVLAGGDNEQF
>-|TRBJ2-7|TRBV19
ASSIPGISYEQY
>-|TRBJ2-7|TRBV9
ASSVGGTGSYEQY
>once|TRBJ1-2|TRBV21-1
ACQVGSINYGYT
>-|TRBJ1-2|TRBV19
ASTPRGDYGYT
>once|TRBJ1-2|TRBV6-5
ASRTVGGFYGYT
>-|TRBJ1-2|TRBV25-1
ASSDPFNYGYT
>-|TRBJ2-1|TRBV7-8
ASSLAGGGEQF
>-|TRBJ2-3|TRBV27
ASLPTRGTDTQY
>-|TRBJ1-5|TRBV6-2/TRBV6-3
ASSRTGVANQPQH
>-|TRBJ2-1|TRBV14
ASSQDGQNHRNEQF
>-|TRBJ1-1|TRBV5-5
ASSPLRGGDTEAF
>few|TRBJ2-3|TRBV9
ASSVSGGASPTDTQY
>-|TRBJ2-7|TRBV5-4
ASSSSQGLGEQY